A single sample gave rise to the 3 T cell receptor beta chains below, sequenced in a study of T-cell reconstitution after alpha-beta-depleted transplantation in children. Unique molecular identifiers were incorporated when the TCRbeta library was constructed. TCRdb independently ran MiXCR on the PCR reads; one entry per CDR3 protein. The sample has 100,000 or so distinct CDR3 sequences, around a quarter seen once. The sequenced sample was PBMCs, obtained before TCRalphabeta/CD19-depleted stem cell transplant. The source is a boy under 10 years old with acute lymphoblastic leukemia, due to receive a stem cell transplant.

Ten or more counts support this clonotype. The rearrangement links TRBV5-1 to TRBJ2-5, with D possibly matching TRBD2 (6 bases). V was pared by 2 bases and J by 1 base, with 12 bases between. The length of the CDR3 is 15 residues. Germline V lookup: CDR1 SGHRS, CDR2 YFSETQ. CDR3 sequence (DNA): TGCGCCAGCAGCTTTGGTTCTAGCGCCCAAGAGACCCAGTACTTC. It yields the protein CASSFGSSAQETQYF.

This chain connects TRBV9 to TRBJ1-3, with D possibly matching TRBD1 (6 bases). The germline V gene encodes CDR1 SGDLS and CDR2 YYNGEE. Trimming removed 3 bases from V and 3 bases from J, with 13 bases in between. The CDR3 runs 15 residues. The DNA of the CDR3 is TGTGCCAGCAGCGGTTCCAGGGACATTGGAAACACCATATATTTT. It is translated as CASSGSRDIGNTIYF.

The genes are TRBV20-1 and TRBJ2-7; 7 bases match TRBD2. After removal of 1 base from V and 5 bases from J, the junction contained 11 bases not matched to a gene. CDR1 DFQATT and CDR2 SNEGSKA come from the germline V gene (reference sequence). The CDR3 sequence is 15 residues long. The CDR3 protein is CSARVPASGKNEQYF. CDR3 DNA sequence: TGCAGTGCTAGAGTACCGGCTAGCGGAAAGAACGAGCAGTACTTC.